One sample yielded the 29 T cell receptor beta chains listed below, sequenced in a study of T cell responses to AZD1222 COVID-19 vaccine. Using immunoSEQ multiplex PCR, the repertoire was profiled, and TCRdb retains in-frame clones only, with some absent. The sample has 60,000 to 85,000 clones, more than 60% seen once. Sequenced material: peripheral blood, taken 28 days after the second dose of the MenACWY control vaccine. The receptors shown here come from an adult who received the MenACWY meningococcal vaccine as a control.

The V gene is TRBV29-1, the J gene TRBJ1-1; D uncertain. V was pared by 7 bases and J by 4 bases, with 10 bases between. The CDR3 consists of 11 residues. From germline, CDR1 is SQVTM and CDR2 ANQGSEA. The CDR3 bases are TGCAGCGCCGGCGCAACCACTGAAGCTTTCTTT. This translates into CSAGATTEAFF.

The chain carries TRBV7-9 and TRBJ1-4; no firm D call. The CDR3 has 16 residues. Trimming left V 1 base short and J 8 bases short, with 17 bases between. CDR1 is SEHNR and CDR2 is FQNEAQ in the germline V gene (reference sequence). The CDR3 spells CASSLEALLFGEKLFF. DNA of the CDR3: TGTGCCAGCAGCTTAGAAGCTCTGCTCTTCGGAGAAAAACTGTTTTTT. The entire variable domain, with the rest obtained from reference TRBV7-9 and TRBJ1-4, is as follows: DTGVSQNPRHKITKRGQNVTFRCDPISEHNRLYWYRQTLGQGPEFLTYFQNEAQLEKSRLLSDRFSAERPKGSFSTLEIQRTEQGDSAMYLCASSLEALLFGEKLFFGSGTQLSVL.

The chain joins TRBV11-2 to TRBJ2-6; 7 bases agree with TRBD1. V trimming: 5 bases; J trimming: 4 bases; junction bases outside the gene matches: 8. The germline gives CDR1 SGHAT, CDR2 FQNNGV. The CDR3 runs to 16 residues. This CDR3 is CASSPRQGTGANVLTF. The CDR3 bases are TGTGCCAGCAGCCCCAGACAGGGTACCGGGGCCAACGTCCTGACTTTC.

The chain combines TRBV30 with TRBJ1-2, with no clear D. Trimming pared 7 bases from V and 0 bases from J, leaving 6 bases between. Germline-derived CDR1 and CDR2 are GTSNPN and SVGIG (reference sequence). The CDR3 is 11 residues long. The CDR3 protein is CAYLANYGYTF. The CDR3 nucleotides are TGTGCCTACTTAGCTAACTATGGCTACACCTTC.

The DNA of the CDR3 is TGTGCCAGCAGCCGCAGTTTAGCATACGAGCAGTACTTC. This encodes CASSRSLAYEQYF. The rearrangement joins TRBV5-5 to TRBJ2-7; no definite D call. Germline assignment: CDR1 SGHKS and CDR2 YYEKEE (reference sequence). V dropped 4 bases and J dropped 4 bases, with 12 bases sitting between them. This CDR3 is built from 13 residues.

The V gene is TRBV7-2, the J gene TRBJ1-1, with 8 bases lining up with TRBD1. The length of the CDR3 is 16 residues. Per germline, CDR1 SGHTA and CDR2 FQGNSA. The V and J ends lost 4 bases and 0 bases, in that order; junction bases with no gene match: 7. CDR3 sequence reads: CASSSRGQVMNTEAFF. CDR3 nucleotides: TGTGCCAGCAGCTCTAGGGGACAGGTGATGAACACTGAAGCTTTCTTT.

The chain employs TRBV19 and TRBJ1-1; maybe TRBD1 (5 bases). Trimming removed 3 bases at V and 0 bases at J, with 11 bases between. In germline, CDR1 is LNHDA, CDR2 SQIVND (reference sequence). The CDR3 is 15 amino acids. In DNA, the CDR3 is TGTGCCAGTAGTATGGGAGTGGGACTGAACACTGAAGCTTTCTTT. The encoded protein is CASSMGVGLNTEAFF.

CDR3 residues: CASSEREWERNTEAFF. The CDR3 region has the DNA TGTGCCAGCAGTGAAAGGGAGTGGGAGAGGAACACTGAAGCTTTCTTT. The chain has TRBV2 and TRBJ1-1; D not resolved. Germline CDR1 reads SNHLY; CDR2 reads FYNNEI. This CDR3 has 16 amino acids. V lost 2 bases to trimming and J lost 1 base, with 14 bases between them.

The gene calls are TRBV19 and TRBJ2-7; possible D gene TRBD2, 5 bases. The ends were cut back, 4 bases at V and 6 bases at J, with 19 bases in the middle. CDR1 is LNHDA and CDR2 is SQIVND in the germline V gene (reference sequence). This CDR3 has 15 residues. The CDR3 is CASSSDHLRGREQYF. In DNA, the CDR3 is TGTGCCAGTAGTAGTGATCATCTCCGAGGGCGCGAGCAGTACTTC.

J is TRBJ2-3 and V is TRBV19, with a possible D match to TRBD1 (5 bases). CDR1 and CDR2 (germline): LNHDA, SQIVND (reference sequence). The V end was cut by 7 bases, the J end by 1 base, with 9 bases between. There are 13 residues in the CDR3. As DNA, the CDR3 is TGTGCCAGTAAAGGGGTTGGCACAGATACGCAGTATTTT. It encodes CASKGVGTDTQYF. Combining the CDR3 with reference TRBV19 and TRBJ2-3 gives the whole variable domain DGGITQSPKYLFRKEGQNVTLSCEQNLNHDAMYWYRQDPGQGLRLIYYSQIVNDFQKGDIAEGYSVSREKKESFPLTVTSAQKNPTAFYLCASKGVGTDTQYFGPGTRLTVL.

This sequence joins TRBV6-5 and TRBJ2-7; 7 bases are a match to TRBD1. The CDR3 is made up of 13 amino acids. Germline V gene data show CDR1 as MNHEY and CDR2 as SVGAGI. The J segment lost 1 base and the V segment lost 7 bases, leaving 4 bases of the junction unmatched. The CDR3 DNA reads as TGTGCCAGCACACCGGGACAGTCCTACGAGCAGTACTTC. Amino acid sequence: CASTPGQSYEQYF.

This clone has a single count. The V and J genes are TRBV5-6 and TRBJ1-2; possible D gene TRBD1, 5 bases. Germline-derived CDR1 and CDR2 are SGHDT and YYEEEE. V lost 3 bases to trimming and J lost 8 bases, with 17 bases between them. The CDR3 spans 14 residues. This CDR3 reads CASSSRTRAPGYTF. In nucleotides, the CDR3 is TGTGCCAGCAGCTCCAGGACAAGGGCGCCCGGCTACACCTTC.

The V call is TRBV7-9, the J call TRBJ1-2, with a tentative D call TRBD1 (6 bases). V was pared by 6 bases and J by 8 bases, with 10 bases between. CDR1 and CDR2 from the germline V gene are SEHNR and FQNEAQ (reference sequence). The CDR3 loop spans 11 amino acids. The CDR3 loop reads CASRITGGYTF. CDR3 coding DNA: TGTGCCAGCAGAATTACAGGGGGCTACACCTTC.

V gene TRBV28 combines with J gene TRBJ2-1, with a tentative D call TRBD1 (6 bases). With 2 bases removed from V and 6 bases from J, the gap between germline ends came to 14 bases. The CDR3 covers 15 residues. Germline V gene data show CDR1 as MDHEN and CDR2 as SYDVKM. The CDR3 loop is CASSLGQGTPNEQFF. Here the CDR3 DNA reads TGTGCCAGCAGTTTAGGCCAGGGGACGCCCAATGAGCAGTTCTTC.

The chain joins TRBV28 to TRBJ1-2, with TRBD1 as a possible D gene (6 bases). This CDR3 comprises 12 residues. CDR1 is MDHEN and CDR2 is SYDVKM in the germline V gene. V lost 2 bases and J 7 bases, leaving 8 bases between the germline ends. The CDR3 protein is CASSLVGAGYTF. In DNA form, the CDR3 reads TGTGCCAGCAGTTTAGTGGGGGCTGGCTACACCTTC.

This clone was observed a few times. This CDR3 reads CAISGEGFGEQFF. CDR3 coding DNA: TGTGCCATCAGTGGTGAGGGTTTCGGTGAGCAGTTCTTC. V gene TRBV10-3 combines with J gene TRBJ2-1; TRBD2 might be the D (5 bases). Germline loops: CDR1 ENHRY, CDR2 SYGVKD. This CDR3 contains 13 residues. Between the trimmed V and J ends, which lost 4 bases and 9 bases, there was a span of 13 bases.

The CDR3 region has the DNA TGTGCCAGCAGTAGCAGGGGCCTCAGTGGCTACACCTTC. Amino acids: CASSSRGLSGYTF. This chain uses TRBV6-5 with TRBJ1-2; D is possibly TRBD1 (6 bases). The CDR3 runs to 13 residues. Trimming took 5 bases from V and 7 from J, leaving 14 bases between them. Germline loops: CDR1 MNHEY, CDR2 SVGAGI.

This chain's CDR3 is CATARTGKYQPQHF. The CDR3 coding sequence is TGTGCCACGGCCAGGACAGGGAAATATCAGCCCCAGCATTTT. The rearrangement links TRBV10-3 to TRBJ1-5, with TRBD1 matching 8 bases. Germline V CDR1 and CDR2: ENHRY, SYGVKD. Trimming took 10 bases from V and 5 from J; bases not matched to a gene: 10. The CDR3 is made up of 14 amino acids.

The rearrangement uses TRBV7-8 and TRBJ2-7, with a possible D match to TRBD1 (6 bases). The CDR3 loop spans 14 amino acids. Germline V gene data show CDR1 as SGHVS and CDR2 as FQNEAQ. Trimming removed 5 bases from V and 0 bases from J, with 11 bases in between. CDR3 protein: CASSPTGISYEQYF. The CDR3 bases are TGTGCCAGCAGCCCGACAGGAATCTCCTACGAGCAGTACTTC.

The chain couples TRBV5-8 to TRBJ2-5; the D is unclear. The V gene lost 2 bases and the J gene lost 9 bases, with 11 bases spanning the gap. The V gene's germline CDR1 is SGHTS and CDR2 YDEGEE. The CDR3 is 12 residues long. The CDR3: CASSFARGAQYF. CDR3 DNA sequence: TGTGCCAGCAGCTTCGCCCGTGGGGCCCAGTACTTC.

The rearrangement joins TRBV10-3 to TRBJ1-5; D might be TRBD1 (5 bases). The CDR3 is 14 residues long. V lost 4 bases to trimming and J lost 6 bases, with 13 bases between them. Germline V gene lookup returns CDR1 ENHRY and CDR2 SYGVKD. CDR3 sequence reads: CAISAGRAGQPQHF. The CDR3 DNA is TGTGCCATCAGTGCCGGCAGGGCGGGTCAGCCCCAGCATTTT.

J is TRBJ1-1 and V is TRBV4-2; TRBD1 agrees at 8 bases. The CDR3 is made up of 15 amino acids. Per the germline V gene, CDR1 is LGHNA and CDR2 is YNFKEQ. V shed 2 bases and J 7 bases; nucleotides not matched to a gene: 9. The CDR3 nucleotides are TGTGCCAGCAGCCAACGGACCGGGACAGGCTATGAAGCTTTCTTT. It encodes CASSQRTGTGYEAFF.

V usage is TRBV14 and J usage is TRBJ2-2; tentatively, D is TRBD2 (5 bases). CDR3 length: 12 residues. Germline V gene data show CDR1 as SGHDN and CDR2 as FVKESK. Deletions cut 8 bases from V and 6 bases from J, with 10 bases between. The CDR3 reads CASGRGPGELFF. The CDR3 DNA reads as TGTGCCAGCGGCCGGGGTCCCGGGGAGCTGTTTTTT.

V gene TRBV11-2 combines with J gene TRBJ1-1; 8 bases are a match to TRBD1. V dropped 5 bases and J dropped 4; count of bases not matched to a gene: 3. This CDR3 is built from 13 residues. CDR1 and CDR2 from the germline V gene are SGHAT and FQNNGV. For the CDR3, the DNA is TGTGCCAGCAGCCCGACAGGGGTCACTGAAGCTTTCTTT. It codes for CASSPTGVTEAFF.

The sample holds one count of this clone. The rearrangement uses TRBV4-1 and TRBJ1-3, with D perhaps matching TRBD1 (6 bases). The germline CDR1 and CDR2 sequences are MGHRA and YSYEKL. CDR3 length: 13 amino acids. The ends were cut back, 11 bases at V and 1 base at J, with 12 bases in the middle. The CDR3 here is CAAGGSSGNTIYF. In nucleotides, the CDR3 is TGCGCCGCGGGGGGCTCGTCTGGAAACACCATATATTTT.

V usage is TRBV7-2 and J usage is TRBJ2-3, with D possibly being TRBD2 (6 bases). V gave up 6 bases and J gave up 2 bases, with 15 bases separating them. CDR3 length: 15 residues. CDR1 and CDR2 from the germline V gene are SGHTA and FQGNSA. The CDR3 DNA reads TGTGCCAGCAGGCTACTAGGCGGGACCACAGATACGCAGTATTTT. Its translation: CASRLLGGTTDTQYF.

CDR3 protein: CASRDPRQGNTGELFF. CDR3 in DNA: TGCGCCAGCAGGGATCCTAGACAGGGGAACACCGGGGAGCTGTTTTTT. This chain uses TRBV5-1 with TRBJ2-2; 7 nucleotides match TRBD1. The germline gives CDR1 SGHRS, CDR2 YFSETQ. J gave up 1 base and V 5 bases, and 8 bases lay outside the gene matches. This CDR3 region has 16 residues.

The chain carries TRBV6-1 and TRBJ1-6; D perhaps matches TRBD1 (5 bases). The V gene's germline CDR1 is MNHNS and CDR2 SASEGT. The CDR3 has 14 residues. V was cut by 1 base and J by 6 bases, with 7 bases left in between. CDR3 protein: CASSEVGGNSPLHF. CDR3 bases: TGTGCCAGCAGTGAAGTGGGGGGTAATTCACCCCTCCACTTT.

This clone was recorded only once. The V gene is TRBV6-2 or TRBV6-3, the J gene TRBJ2-2, with D possibly called TRBD1 or TRBD2 (6 bases each). Germline V gives CDR1 MNHEY, CDR2 SVGEGT. V was trimmed by 5 bases and J by 6 bases, leaving 19 bases between them. The CDR3 extends over 16 amino acids. The CDR3 loop reads CASSPQGAGGPGELFF. The CDR3 nucleotides read TGTGCCAGCAGTCCCCAAGGGGCCGGGGGCCCCGGGGAGCTGTTTTTT.